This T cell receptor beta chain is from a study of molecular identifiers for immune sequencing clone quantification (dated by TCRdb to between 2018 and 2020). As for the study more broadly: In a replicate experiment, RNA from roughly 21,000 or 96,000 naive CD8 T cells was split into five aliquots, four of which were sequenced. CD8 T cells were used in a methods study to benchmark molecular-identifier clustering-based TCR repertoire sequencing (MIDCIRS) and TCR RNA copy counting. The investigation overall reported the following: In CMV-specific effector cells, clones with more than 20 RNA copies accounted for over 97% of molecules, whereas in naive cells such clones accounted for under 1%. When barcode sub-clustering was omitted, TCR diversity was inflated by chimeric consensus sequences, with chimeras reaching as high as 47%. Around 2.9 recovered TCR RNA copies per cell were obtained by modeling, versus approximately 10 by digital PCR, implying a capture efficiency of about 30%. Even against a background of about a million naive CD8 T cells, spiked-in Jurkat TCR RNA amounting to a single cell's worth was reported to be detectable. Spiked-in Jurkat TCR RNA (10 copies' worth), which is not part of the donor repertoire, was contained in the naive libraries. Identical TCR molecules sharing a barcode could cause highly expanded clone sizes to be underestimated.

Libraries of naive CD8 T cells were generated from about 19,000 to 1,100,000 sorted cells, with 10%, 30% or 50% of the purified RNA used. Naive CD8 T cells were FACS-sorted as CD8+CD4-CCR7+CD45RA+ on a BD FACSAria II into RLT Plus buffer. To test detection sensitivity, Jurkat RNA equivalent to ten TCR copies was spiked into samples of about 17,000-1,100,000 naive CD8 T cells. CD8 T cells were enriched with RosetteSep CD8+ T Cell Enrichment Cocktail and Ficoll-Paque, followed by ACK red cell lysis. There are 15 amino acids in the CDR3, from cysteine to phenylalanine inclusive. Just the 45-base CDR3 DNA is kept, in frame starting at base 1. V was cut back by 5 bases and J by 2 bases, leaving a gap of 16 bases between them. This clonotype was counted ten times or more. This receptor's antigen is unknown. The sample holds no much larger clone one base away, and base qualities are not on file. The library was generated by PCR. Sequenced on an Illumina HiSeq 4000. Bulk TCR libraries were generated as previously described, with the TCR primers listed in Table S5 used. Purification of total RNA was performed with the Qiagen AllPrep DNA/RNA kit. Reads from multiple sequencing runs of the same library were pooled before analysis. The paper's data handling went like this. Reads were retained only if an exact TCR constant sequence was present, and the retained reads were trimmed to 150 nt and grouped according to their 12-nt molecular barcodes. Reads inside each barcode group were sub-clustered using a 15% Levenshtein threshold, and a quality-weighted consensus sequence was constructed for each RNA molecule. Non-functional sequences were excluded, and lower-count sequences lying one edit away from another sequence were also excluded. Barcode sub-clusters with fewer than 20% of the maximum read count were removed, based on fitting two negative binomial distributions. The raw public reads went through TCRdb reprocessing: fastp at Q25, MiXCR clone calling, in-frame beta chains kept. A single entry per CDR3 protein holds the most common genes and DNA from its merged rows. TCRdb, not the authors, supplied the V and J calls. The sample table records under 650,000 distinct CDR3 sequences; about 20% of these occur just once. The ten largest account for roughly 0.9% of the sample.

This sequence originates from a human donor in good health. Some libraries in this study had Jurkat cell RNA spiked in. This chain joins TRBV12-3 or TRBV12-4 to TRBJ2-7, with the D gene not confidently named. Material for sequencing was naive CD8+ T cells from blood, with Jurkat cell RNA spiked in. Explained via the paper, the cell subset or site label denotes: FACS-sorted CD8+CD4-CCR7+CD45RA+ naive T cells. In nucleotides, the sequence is TGTGCCAGCAGTCCAACGGACCGGCGCCCCTACGAGCAGTACTTC. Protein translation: CASSPTDRRPYEQYF.